The clone carrying this TCR beta chain was counted between two and nine times. Its target is unknown. A read error may produce the germline difference seen at one junction end. The data stem from a study of glioma-infiltrating T cells. Study-level findings and limits: Tissue-blood divergence was below expectation in non-neoplastic patients, above in gliomas.

The iRepertoire nested amplicon-rescue multiplex PCR amplified TCR alpha and beta CDR3s from RNA. TCRdb itself ran the multiplex PCR reads through MiXCR, one entry per CDR3 protein. The profile shows a few hundred thousand distinct CDR3 sequences, roughly 41% of them singletons. The CDR3 spans 13 residues. The germline V gene has CDR1 LNHDA and CDR2 SQIVND (reference sequence). Sequences were obtained from glioma tissue, nonneoplastic brain tissue, or PBMCs (not recorded which). The chain recombines TRBV19 with TRBJ1-6; 9 bases are shared with TRBD1. The clonotype comes from a human donor with low-grade glioma or glioblastoma, undergoing nonglioma brain surgery, or in good health (not recorded which). CDR3 DNA sequence: TGTGCCACTAGTGGGACAGGGTCTTCACCCCTCCACTTT. This translates into CATSGTGSSPLHF.